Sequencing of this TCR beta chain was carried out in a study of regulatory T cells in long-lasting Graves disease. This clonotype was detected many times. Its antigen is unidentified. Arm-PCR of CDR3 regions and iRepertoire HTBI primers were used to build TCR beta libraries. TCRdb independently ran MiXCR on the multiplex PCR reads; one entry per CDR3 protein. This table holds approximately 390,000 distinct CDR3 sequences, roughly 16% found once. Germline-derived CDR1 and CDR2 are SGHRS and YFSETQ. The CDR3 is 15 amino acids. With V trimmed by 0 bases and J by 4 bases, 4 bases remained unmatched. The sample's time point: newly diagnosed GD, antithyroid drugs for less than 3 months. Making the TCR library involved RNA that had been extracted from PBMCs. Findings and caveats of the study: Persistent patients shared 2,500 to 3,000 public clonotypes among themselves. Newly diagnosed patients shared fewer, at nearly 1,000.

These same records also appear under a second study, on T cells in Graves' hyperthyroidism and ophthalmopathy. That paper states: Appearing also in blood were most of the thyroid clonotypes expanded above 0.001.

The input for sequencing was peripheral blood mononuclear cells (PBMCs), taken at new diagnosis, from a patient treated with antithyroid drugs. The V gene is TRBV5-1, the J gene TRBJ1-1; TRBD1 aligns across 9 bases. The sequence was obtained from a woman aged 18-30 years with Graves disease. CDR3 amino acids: CASSLAWDRVTEAFF. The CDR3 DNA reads TGCGCCAGCAGCTTGGCCTGGGACAGGGTCACTGAAGCTTTCTTT.